This TCR beta chain stems from a study of blood T cell repertoires in COVID-19. Study as a whole: Sites in the United States, Italy and Spain provided acute and convalescent COVID-19 samples.

Produced via immunoSEQ multiplex PCR; TCRdb's table is partial and in-frame only. The sample records fewer than 250,000 clones, 88% being singletons. The CDR3 runs 19 residues. Germline V gene lookup returns CDR1 MGHRA and CDR2 YSYEKL. Trimming at V came to 4 bases and at J to 0 bases, leaving 12 bases not matched to a gene. Sequencing was carried out using peripheral blood. This sequence was found in an older man with acute or convalescent COVID-19. This sequence joins TRBV4-1 and TRBJ2-6; 7 nucleotides align to TRBD2. The DNA of the CDR3 is TGCGCCAGCAGCCGATACCGGGACTACAAAATCTCTGGGGCCAACGTCCTGACTTTC. Translation: CASSRYRDYKISGANVLTF.